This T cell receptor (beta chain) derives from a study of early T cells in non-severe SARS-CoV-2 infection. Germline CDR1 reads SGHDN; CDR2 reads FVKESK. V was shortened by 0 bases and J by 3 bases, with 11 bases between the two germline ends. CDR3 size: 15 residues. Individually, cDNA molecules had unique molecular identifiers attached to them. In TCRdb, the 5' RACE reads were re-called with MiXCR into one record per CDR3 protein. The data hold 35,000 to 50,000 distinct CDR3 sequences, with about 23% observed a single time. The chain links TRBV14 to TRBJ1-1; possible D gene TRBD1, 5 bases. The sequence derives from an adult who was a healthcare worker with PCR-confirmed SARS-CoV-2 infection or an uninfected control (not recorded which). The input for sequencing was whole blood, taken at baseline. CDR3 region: CASSQDGGAYTEAFF. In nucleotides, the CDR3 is TGTGCCAGCAGCCAAGATGGAGGGGCGTACACTGAAGCTTTCTTT.